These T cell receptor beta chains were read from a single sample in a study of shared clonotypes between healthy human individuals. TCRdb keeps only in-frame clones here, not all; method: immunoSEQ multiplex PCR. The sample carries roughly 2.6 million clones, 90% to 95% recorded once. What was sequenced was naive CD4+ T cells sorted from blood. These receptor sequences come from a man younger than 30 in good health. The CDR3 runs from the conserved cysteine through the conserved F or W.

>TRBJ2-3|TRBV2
CASRGRSGSTDTQYF
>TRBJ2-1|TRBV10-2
CASSEAAALGNEQFF
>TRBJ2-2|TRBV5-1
CASSLIGSTGELFF
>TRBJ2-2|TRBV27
CASSPWEGTGELFF
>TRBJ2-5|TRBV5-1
CASSPEAGQETQYF
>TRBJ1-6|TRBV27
CASRGAGPYNSPLHF
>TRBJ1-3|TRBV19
CASSIGRGRVYGNTIYF
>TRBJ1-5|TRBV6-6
CASSPGQGKNQPQHF
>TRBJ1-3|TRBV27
CASSPFGTGNTIYF
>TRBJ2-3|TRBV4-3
CASSQGAAGVVDTQYF
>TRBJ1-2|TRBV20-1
CSAWRDFGYTF
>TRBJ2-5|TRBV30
CAWSSRETQYF
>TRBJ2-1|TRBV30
CAWSVRGAGNNEQFF
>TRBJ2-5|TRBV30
CAWSSDRGPWETQYF
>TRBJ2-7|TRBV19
CASRQTSASYEQYF
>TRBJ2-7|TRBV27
CASSWAAYYEQYF
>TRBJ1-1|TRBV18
CASSPITGTDTEAFF
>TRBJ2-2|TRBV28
CASSPPIGELFF
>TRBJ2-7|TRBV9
CASSITGHTEQYF
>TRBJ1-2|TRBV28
CASSLSLRDSLPNYGYTF
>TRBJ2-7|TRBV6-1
CASSEFPGPYEQYF
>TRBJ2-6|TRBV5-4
CATRSGGRSGANVLTF
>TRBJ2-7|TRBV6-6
CASRFAPLPSYEQYF
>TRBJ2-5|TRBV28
CASSSLGAGYLQETQYF
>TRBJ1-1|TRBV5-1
CASSLGGTGSNTEAFF
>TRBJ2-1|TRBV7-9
CASSLWSEQFF
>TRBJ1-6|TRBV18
CASSPGFDSPLHF
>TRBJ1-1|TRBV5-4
CASSFSGVQNTEAFF
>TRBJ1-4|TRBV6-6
CATRSGQGAGEKLFF
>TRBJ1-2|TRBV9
CASSAGWGTAGYTF
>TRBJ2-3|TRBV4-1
CASSPPRLAGTDTQYF
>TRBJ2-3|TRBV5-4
CASSLKGQGSTDTQYF
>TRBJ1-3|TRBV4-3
CASSQARQWGNTIYF
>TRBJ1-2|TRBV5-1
CASSLAGGINYGYTF
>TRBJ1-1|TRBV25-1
CASSGLQGTEAFF